The entry below gives a single T cell receptor (beta chain) sequence along with its context. Antigen: not known. V was cut by 4 bases and J by 3 bases, with 5 bases left in between. The CDR3 runs to 12 residues. Germline-derived CDR1 and CDR2 are SNHLY and FYNNEI. The data stem from a study of cytomegalovirus exposure and HLA in healthy donors. PCR employed 60 Vbeta and 13 Jbeta primers. Libraries were prepared by immunoSEQ multiplex PCR; TCRdb keeps only in-frame clonotypes and omits some of them. This repertoire shows approximately 130,000 clones, 70% to 80% found once; its top ten account for approximately 2%. General study results and limits: In vitro assays verified that a few CMV-associated chains recognized CMV antigens specifically. Further analysis, carried out later, found HLA-associated TCR beta chains more clonally expanded than equally common other chains. Compared with the roughly 700-donor mean, an Asian-associated ancestry cluster reportedly had fewer N-insertions, according to a later analysis.

The clonotype comes from a female donor in good health and CMV-seropositive. Source material: PBMCs. The V gene is TRBV2, the J gene TRBJ2-3; D not resolved. CDR3 loop: CASSVFTDTQYF. The CDR3 bases are TGTGCCAGCAGTGTCTTTACAGATACGCAGTATTTT.